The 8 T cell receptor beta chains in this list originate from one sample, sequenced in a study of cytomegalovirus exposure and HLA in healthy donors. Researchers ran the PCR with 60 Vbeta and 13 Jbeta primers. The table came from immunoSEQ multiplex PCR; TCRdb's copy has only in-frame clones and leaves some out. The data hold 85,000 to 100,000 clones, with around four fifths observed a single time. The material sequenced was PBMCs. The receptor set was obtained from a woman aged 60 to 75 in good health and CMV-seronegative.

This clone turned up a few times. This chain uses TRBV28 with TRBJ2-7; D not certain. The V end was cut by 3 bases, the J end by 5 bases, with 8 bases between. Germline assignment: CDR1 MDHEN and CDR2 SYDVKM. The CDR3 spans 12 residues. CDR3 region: CASSLSIHEQYF. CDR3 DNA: TGTGCCAGCAGTTTGAGTATACACGAGCAGTACTTC.

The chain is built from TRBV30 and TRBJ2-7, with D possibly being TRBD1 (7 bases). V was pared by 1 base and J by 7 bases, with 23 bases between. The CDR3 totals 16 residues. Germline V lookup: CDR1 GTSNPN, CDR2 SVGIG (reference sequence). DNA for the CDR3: TGTGCCTGGAGTGGTACCACGACAGGGAGGACGGGGGAGCAGTACTTC. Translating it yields CAWSGTTTGRTGEQYF.

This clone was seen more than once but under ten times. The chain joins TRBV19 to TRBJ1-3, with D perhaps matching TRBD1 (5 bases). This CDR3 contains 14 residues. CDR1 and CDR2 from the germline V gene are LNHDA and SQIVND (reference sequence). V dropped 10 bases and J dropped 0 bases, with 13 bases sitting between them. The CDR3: CATRQRSSGNTIYF. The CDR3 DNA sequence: TGTGCCACCCGACAGAGGAGCTCTGGAAACACCATATATTTT.

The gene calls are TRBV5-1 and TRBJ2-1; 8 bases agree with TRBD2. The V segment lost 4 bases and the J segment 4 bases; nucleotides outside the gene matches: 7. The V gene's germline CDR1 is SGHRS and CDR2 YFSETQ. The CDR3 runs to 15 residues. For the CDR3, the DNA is TGCGCCAGCAGCCCCGCGGGGGGCGGATACAATGAGCAGTTCTTC. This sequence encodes CASSPAGGGYNEQFF. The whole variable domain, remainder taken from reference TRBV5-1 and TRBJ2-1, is KAGVTQTPRYLIKTRGQQVTLSCSPISGHRSVSWYQQTPGQGLQFLFEYFSETQRNKGNFPGRFSGRQFSNSRSEMNVSTLELGDSALYLCASSPAGGGYNEQFFGPGTRLTVL.

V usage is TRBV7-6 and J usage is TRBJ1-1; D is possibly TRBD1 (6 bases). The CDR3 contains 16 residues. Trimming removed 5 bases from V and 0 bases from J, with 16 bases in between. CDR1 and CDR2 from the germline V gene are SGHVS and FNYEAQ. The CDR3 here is CASSLGQGNMNTEAFF. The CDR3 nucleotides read TGTGCCAGCAGCCTAGGTCAGGGGAACATGAACACTGAAGCTTTCTTT.

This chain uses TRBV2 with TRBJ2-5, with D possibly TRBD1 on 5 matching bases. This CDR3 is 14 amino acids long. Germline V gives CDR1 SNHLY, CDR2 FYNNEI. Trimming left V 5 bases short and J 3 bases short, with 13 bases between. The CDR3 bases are TGTGCCAGCAGTCAGTCCGGACAAAAAGAGACCCAGTACTTC. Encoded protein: CASSQSGQKETQYF.

CDR3 nucleotides: TGTGCCAGTAGTTCCCTGCGAAGAGTGAACACTGAAGCTTTCTTT. It is translated as CASSSLRRVNTEAFF. The chain has TRBV19 and TRBJ1-1; D is unclear. Germline values: CDR1 LNHDA, CDR2 SQIVND (reference sequence). Trimming removed 5 bases from V and 0 bases from J, with 13 bases in between. There are 15 residues in the CDR3.

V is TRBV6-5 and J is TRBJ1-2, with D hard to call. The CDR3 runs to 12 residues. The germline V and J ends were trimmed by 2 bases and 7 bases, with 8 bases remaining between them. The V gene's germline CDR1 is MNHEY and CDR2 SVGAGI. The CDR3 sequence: CASSYGDTGYTF. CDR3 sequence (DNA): TGTGCCAGCAGTTACGGTGACACTGGCTACACCTTC.